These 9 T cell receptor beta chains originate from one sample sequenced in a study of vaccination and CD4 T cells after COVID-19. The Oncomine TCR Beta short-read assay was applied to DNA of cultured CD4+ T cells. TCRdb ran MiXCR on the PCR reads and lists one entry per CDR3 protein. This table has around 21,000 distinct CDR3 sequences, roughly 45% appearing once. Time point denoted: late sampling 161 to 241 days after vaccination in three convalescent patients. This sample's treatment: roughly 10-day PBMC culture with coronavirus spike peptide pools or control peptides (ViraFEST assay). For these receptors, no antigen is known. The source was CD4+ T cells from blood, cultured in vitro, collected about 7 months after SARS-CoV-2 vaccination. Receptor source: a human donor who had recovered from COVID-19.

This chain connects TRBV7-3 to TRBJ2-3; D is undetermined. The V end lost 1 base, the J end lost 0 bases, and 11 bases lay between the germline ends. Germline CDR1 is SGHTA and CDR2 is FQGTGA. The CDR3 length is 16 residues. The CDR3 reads CASSLNPPRSTDTQYF. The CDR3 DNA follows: TGTGCCAGCAGCTTAAACCCCCCCCGGAGCACAGATACGCAGTATTTT.

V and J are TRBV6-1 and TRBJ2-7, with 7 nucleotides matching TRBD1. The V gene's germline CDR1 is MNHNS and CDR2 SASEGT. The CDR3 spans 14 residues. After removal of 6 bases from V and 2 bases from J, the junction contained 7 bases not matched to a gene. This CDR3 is CASSLNTGAYEQYF. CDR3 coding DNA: TGTGCCAGCAGCCTAAATACAGGGGCCTACGAGCAGTACTTC.

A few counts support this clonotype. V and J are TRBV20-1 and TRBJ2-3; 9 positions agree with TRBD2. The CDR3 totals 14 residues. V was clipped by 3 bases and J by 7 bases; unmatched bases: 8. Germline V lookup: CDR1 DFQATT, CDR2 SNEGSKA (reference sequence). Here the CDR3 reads CSASGGLAMNTQYF. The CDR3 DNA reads TGCAGTGCTAGTGGCGGACTAGCGATGAATACGCAGTATTTT.

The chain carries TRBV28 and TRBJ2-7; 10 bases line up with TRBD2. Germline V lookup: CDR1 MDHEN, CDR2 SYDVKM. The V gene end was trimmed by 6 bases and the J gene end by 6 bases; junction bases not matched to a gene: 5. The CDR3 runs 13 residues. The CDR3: CASRRRTSGEQYF. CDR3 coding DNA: TGTGCCAGCAGGCGTCGGACTAGCGGCGAGCAGTACTTC.

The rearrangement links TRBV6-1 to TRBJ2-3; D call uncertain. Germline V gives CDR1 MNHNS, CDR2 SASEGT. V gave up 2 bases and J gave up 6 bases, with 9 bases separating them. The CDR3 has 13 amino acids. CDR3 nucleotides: TGTGCCAGCAGTGAACAGGAAAGGGATACGCAGTATTTT. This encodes CASSEQERDTQYF.

The CDR3 nucleotides are TGTGCCACCCAAGAGGAGCTTGAGCAGTTCTTC. It translates to CATQEELEQFF. V gene TRBV10-3 combines with J gene TRBJ2-1, with D unresolved. Germline CDR1 ENHRY, CDR2 SYGVKD. V was shortened by 10 bases and J by 9 bases, with 13 bases between the two germline ends. The CDR3 runs 11 residues.

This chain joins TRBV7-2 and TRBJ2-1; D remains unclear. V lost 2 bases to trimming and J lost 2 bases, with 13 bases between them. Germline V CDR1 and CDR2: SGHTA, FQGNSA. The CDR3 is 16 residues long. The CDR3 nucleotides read TGTGCCAGCAGCTTAAATGGGTGGCTAGCCTACAATGAGCAGTTCTTC. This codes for CASSLNGWLAYNEQFF.

The CDR3 DNA sequence: TGTGCCAGCAGCCTACAGGGTCGGGTCGTCTATGGCTACACCTTC. Protein: CASSLQGRVVYGYTF. The rearrangement joins TRBV28 to TRBJ1-2, with D possibly being TRBD1 (6 bases). The germline V and J ends were trimmed by 6 bases and 4 bases, with 18 bases remaining between them. Germline loops: CDR1 MDHEN, CDR2 SYDVKM. The CDR3 extends over 15 amino acids.

CDR3 coding DNA: TGCAGTGCGGAGGTAGCGGGAGTGAGCTCCTACGAGCAGTACTTC. Residues: CSAEVAGVSSYEQYF. This chain uses TRBV20-1 with TRBJ2-7, with 9 positions matching TRBD2. J was trimmed by 0 bases and V by 6 bases; bases with no gene match: 9. Germline V gives CDR1 DFQATT, CDR2 SNEGSKA (reference sequence). The CDR3 extends over 15 amino acids.